The rows below give T cell receptor beta chains drawn from one sample of a study of PD-1 blockade in mismatch repair-deficient tumors. Using immunoSEQ multiplex PCR, the repertoire was profiled, and TCRdb retains in-frame clones only, with some absent. The data show around 130,000 clones, 88% seen once. The material sequenced was peripheral blood, taken 72 weeks after starting pembrolizumab. These receptor sequences come from an adult with mismatch repair-deficient cancer. CDR3s include the opening cysteine and the closing phenylalanine or tryptophan. A D gene is named only where the DNA matches it firmly. Part of the rows lack a size; the others show once, few, many or a class for expanded clones.

J gene,D gene,clone size,V gene,CDR3 DNA,CDR3 protein
TRBJ2-5,-,-,TRBV20-1,TGCAGTGCGGTGGGGGAGACCCGGTACTTC,CSAVGETRYF
TRBJ2-7,-,-,TRBV6-6,TGTGCCACCGTATCCGGTTACGAGCAGTACTTC,CATVSGYEQYF
TRBJ1-1,TRBD1,-,TRBV29-1,TGCAGCGTTAAACAGGGGGGGAACACTGAAGCTTTCTTT,CSVKQGGNTEAFF
TRBJ2-5,-,once,TRBV11-2,TGTGCCAGCAGCTTGTCGCGGGGCGCGGGTAGCGGGACCCAGTACTTC,CASSLSRGAGSGTQYF
TRBJ2-1,TRBD1,-,TRBV2,TGTGCCTCACAAACAGGGGCCGGTGATGAGCAGTTCTTC,CASQTGAGDEQFF
TRBJ2-2,-,-,TRBV6-5,TGTGCCACCGAGATCAGGTCGGGCACCGGGGAGCTGTTTTTT,CATEIRSGTGELFF
TRBJ2-1,TRBD2,-,TRBV18,TGTGCCAGCTCACCCGGGACTAGCGCTAACAATGAGCAGTTCTTC,CASSPGTSANNEQFF
TRBJ2-1,-,-,TRBV10-3,TGTGCCATCAGCGGTCCTATATACAATGAGCAGTTCTTC,CAISGPIYNEQFF
TRBJ1-1,-,-,TRBV5-6,TGTGCCAGCAGCTTGGTTTCGATGGACACTGAAGCTTTCTTT,CASSLVSMDTEAFF
TRBJ2-1,TRBD1,-,TRBV13,TGTGCCAGCAGCTTGAGGGACAGACCCTACAATGAGCAGTTCTTC,CASSLRDRPYNEQFF
TRBJ1-4,-,-,TRBV28,TGTGCCAGCAGTTCAGGACACCCAACTAATGAAAAACTGTTTTTT,CASSSGHPTNEKLFF
TRBJ2-1,-,-,TRBV11-2,TGTGCCAGCAGCCACACAGGGGTTCGCAGCGGGAGAGCGTTCGATGAGCAGTTCTTC,CASSHTGVRSGRAFDEQFF
TRBJ1-5,-,once,TRBV19,TGTGCCAGTAGCACTCCCGAGGGCCATCAGCCCCAGCATTTT,CASSTPEGHQPQHF
TRBJ2-5,TRBD2,-,TRBV12-5,TGTGCTAGTGGTTTGGTACAAGGTAATAGCGGGAGGGCCAGGAATCAAGAGACCCAGTACTTC,CASGLVQGNSGRARNQETQYF
TRBJ2-6,-,-,TRBV11-1,TGTGCCAGCAGCGTAGACCTTTGGTCTGGGGCCAACGTCCTGACTTTC,CASSVDLWSGANVLTF
TRBJ2-1,-,once,TRBV10-3,TGTGCCATCAGTGAGTTCACGGGAGTAGAGAACAATGAGCAGTTCTTC,CAISEFTGVENNEQFF
TRBJ2-1,TRBD1,-,TRBV19,TGTGCCAGTAGGCCTCCCGGGACAGGGACCTACAATGAGCAGTTCTTC,CASRPPGTGTYNEQFF
TRBJ2-7,-,-,TRBV6-1,TGTGCCAGCAGGGCTAGGGGGGGCGGTTACCACGAGCAGTACTTC,CASRARGGGYHEQYF
TRBJ2-5,TRBD2,-,TRBV5-6,TGTGCCAGCAGCTCAAAGCGGGAGGAATGGGAGACCCAGTACTTC,CASSSKREEWETQYF
TRBJ2-1,-,-,TRBV21-1,TGTGCCAGCAGCAAAGGCTCCAGCGGCGGGAGGGCCTGCAATGAGCAGTTCTTC,CASSKGSSGGRACNEQFF
TRBJ2-3,TRBD2,-,TRBV5-4,TGTGCCAGCAGAGCTTGGGGGACTAGCGGGAGTATTGGTGGGGATACGCAGTATTTT,CASRAWGTSGSIGGDTQYF
TRBJ2-1,TRBD2,-,TRBV6-5,TGTGCCAGCACCCCGGGGGGACCGACGAATGAGCAGTTCTTC,CASTPGGPTNEQFF
TRBJ2-7,-,-,TRBV29-1,TGCAGCGTAGCTCCAGGGCTGGACTACGAGCAGTACTTC,CSVAPGLDYEQYF
TRBJ2-3,TRBD2,-,TRBV2,TGTGCCACCAGTGGGGGAAGCGGGAGGGCCGCCCCAGATACGCAGTATTTT,CATSGGSGRAAPDTQYF
TRBJ2-4,-,-,TRBV9,TGTGCCAGCAGCGTAGGTCTTAGTCAAACCAAAAACATTCAGTACTTC,CASSVGLSQTKNIQYF
TRBJ2-3,-,-,TRBV10-3,TGTGCCATGCAAGACAGGAAGGGGGGGGATACGCAGTATTTT,CAMQDRKGGDTQYF